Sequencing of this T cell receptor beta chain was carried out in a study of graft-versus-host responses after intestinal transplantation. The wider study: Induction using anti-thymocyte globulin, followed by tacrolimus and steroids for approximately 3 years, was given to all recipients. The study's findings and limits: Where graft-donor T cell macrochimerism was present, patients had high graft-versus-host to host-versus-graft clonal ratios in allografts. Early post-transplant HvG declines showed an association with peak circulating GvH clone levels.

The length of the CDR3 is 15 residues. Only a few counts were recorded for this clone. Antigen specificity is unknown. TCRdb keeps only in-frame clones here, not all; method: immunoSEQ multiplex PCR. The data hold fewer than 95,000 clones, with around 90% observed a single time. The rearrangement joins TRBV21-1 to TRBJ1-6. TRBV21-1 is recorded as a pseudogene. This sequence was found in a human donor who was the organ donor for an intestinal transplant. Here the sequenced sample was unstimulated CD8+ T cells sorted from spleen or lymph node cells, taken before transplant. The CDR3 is CASSRFTDYNSPLHF. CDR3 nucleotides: TGTGCCAGCAGCAGATTCACTGATTATAATTCACCCCTCCACTTT.